This T cell receptor beta chain originates from a study of beta chain features in type 1 diabetes. What was sequenced were expressed TCRB transcripts, since all of the isolated RNA had been reverse transcribed. Clones were sequenced by immunoSEQ multiplex PCR, and TCRdb holds only the in-frame ones, with some missing. The sample has 200,000 to 250,000 clones; more than 65% are singletons. As to this clone: Its antigen is still unknown.

A single heparinised blood sample, averaging around 110 mL, was obtained per donor. Based on CD45RO/CCR7/CD25/CD127/CD95/CD27, CD4+ regulatory, stem cell-like memory, naive and central memory cells were sorted. Study observations and caveats: The cDNA sequencing approach could over-represent high-TCR-expressing cells.

The sequenced material came from naive CD4+ T cells from blood. The TCR comes from a man between 25 and 39 years old in good health.

The CDR3 DNA follows: TGTGCCAGCAGTGAAGGAAATCAGCCCCAGCATTTT. This codes for CASSEGNQPQHF. The chain employs TRBV2 and TRBJ1-5; D is uncertain. V lost 1 base, J lost 4 bases, and 2 bases lay in between. Germline CDR1 SNHLY, CDR2 FYNNEI. The CDR3 extends over 12 amino acids.